The 23 T cell receptor beta chains below come from one sample, sequenced in a study of beta chain features in type 1 diabetes. The investigators reverse transcribed all of the isolated RNA, so they sequenced expressed TCRB transcripts. Assay used: immunoSEQ multiplex PCR; TCRdb lists only in-frame clones, some missing. The sample includes 500,000 to 700,000 clones, roughly a sixth of them seen just once. Material: naive CD4+ T cells from blood. The source of these receptors is a young man in good health.

The chain couples TRBV6-6 to TRBJ2-7, with 9 bases fitting TRBD1. Germline CDR1 MNHNY, CDR2 SVGAGI (reference sequence). V shed 5 bases, J shed 5 bases, and the junction held 7 bases outside the gene matches. CDR3 length equals 14 residues. The CDR3 reads CASSHRDRVNEQYF. As DNA, the CDR3 is TGTGCCAGCAGTCACAGGGACAGGGTTAACGAGCAGTACTTC.

The rearrangement links TRBV5-6 to TRBJ2-1; tentatively, D is TRBD1 (5 bases). Germline V CDR1 and CDR2: SGHDT, YYEEEE. Between the trimmed V and J ends, which lost 0 bases and 15 bases, there was a span of 16 bases. This CDR3 comprises 13 residues. The CDR3 loop reads CASSLEDRQGRFF. CDR3 DNA sequence: TGTGCCAGCAGCTTGGAGGATCGGCAGGGTCGGTTCTTC.

This clone was recorded a few times. This chain joins TRBV7-3 and TRBJ2-1; no reliable D call. The germline V gene encodes CDR1 SGHTA and CDR2 FQGTGA. This CDR3 comprises 15 residues. Trimming shortened V by 0 bases and J by 5 bases, and 11 bases separated the two germline ends. The CDR3 DNA is TGTGCCAGCAGCTTAACCTCAGGTTCAGACAATGAGCAGTTCTTC. Its protein is CASSLTSGSDNEQFF.

The rearrangement joins TRBV7-9 to TRBJ1-2; 8 bases agree with TRBD1. The V segment lost 2 bases and the J segment 4 bases; nucleotides outside the gene matches: 6. Per germline, CDR1 SEHNR and CDR2 FQNEAQ (reference sequence). The CDR3 sequence is 15 residues long. The chain's CDR3 is CASSLPGQEPYGYTF. For the CDR3, the DNA is TGTGCCAGCAGCTTACCGGGACAGGAGCCCTATGGCTACACCTTC.

The chain is built from TRBV13 and TRBJ2-7; 8 bases map to TRBD1. V lost 1 base to trimming and J lost 6 bases; unmatched junction nucleotides: 5. CDR1 PRHDT and CDR2 FYEKMQ come from the germline V gene (reference sequence). The CDR3 contains 14 residues. CDR3: CASSLDRGAFEQYF. CDR3 DNA sequence: TGTGCCAGCAGCTTAGACAGGGGGGCGTTCGAGCAGTACTTC.

As to this clone: One end of the junction fails to match germline, which may point to a read error. The genes are TRBV30 and TRBJ2-3, with TRBD2 as a possible D gene (6 bases). This CDR3 region has 12 residues. Germline V gene sequence: CDR1 GTSNPN, CDR2 SVGIG (reference sequence). The CDR3 coding sequence is TGTGCCTGGAGTGTCGGAGGGGCCCGTCGTAATTTT. Its protein is CAWSVGGARRNF.

This clone was counted between two and nine times. The V call is TRBV11-2, the J call TRBJ2-2; no clear D. V lost 10 bases and J lost 2, with 5 bases in between. Per the germline V gene, CDR1 is SGHAT and CDR2 is FQNNGV. There are 11 residues in the CDR3. The CDR3 here is CATRNTGELFF. The CDR3 DNA reads as TGTGCCACGCGAAACACCGGGGAGCTGTTTTTT.

This clone has only a few counts. The chain joins TRBV28 to TRBJ1-5, with 10 bases aligning to TRBD1. Per germline, CDR1 MDHEN and CDR2 SYDVKM. The CDR3 is 18 amino acids. J lost 2 bases, V lost 6 bases, and 13 bases had no gene match. The CDR3 region is CASSTSGTGVVGNQPQHF. The CDR3 nucleotides read TGTGCCAGCAGCACATCCGGGACAGGGGTTGTGGGCAATCAGCCCCAGCATTTT.

The DNA for the CDR3 is TGTGCCAGCAGTTTTGTTAGGATGAACACTGAAGCTTTCTTT. Protein product: CASSFVRMNTEAFF. The rearrangement uses TRBV28 and TRBJ1-1; D gene unclear. There are 14 residues in the CDR3. V lost 3 bases, J lost 0 bases, and 8 bases lay in between. The germline V gene has CDR1 MDHEN and CDR2 SYDVKM.

This clone was counted a few times. The gene calls are TRBV19 and TRBJ2-3; D ambiguous. The CDR3 runs to 14 residues. Germline CDR1 and CDR2: LNHDA and SQIVND (reference sequence). V lost 0 bases and J 0 bases, leaving 4 bases between the germline ends. The CDR3 loop is CASSIERSTDTQYF. The DNA of the CDR3 is TGTGCCAGTAGTATAGAGAGGAGCACAGATACGCAGTATTTT.

The V and J genes are TRBV19 and TRBJ2-7, with 7 positions matching TRBD1. Trimming took 2 bases from V and 2 from J; bases not matched to a gene: 6. CDR3 size: 15 residues. Germline assignment: CDR1 LNHDA and CDR2 SQIVND (reference sequence). The CDR3 DNA reads as TGTGCCAGTAGTATAACTCAGACAGGGCCCTACGAGCAGTACTTC. It specifies CASSITQTGPYEQYF.

This clone was detected a few times. The V and J genes are TRBV28 and TRBJ2-4; D is possibly TRBD2 (6 bases). The length of the CDR3 is 13 residues. The V end was cut by 8 bases, the J end by 4 bases, with 12 bases between. Per germline, CDR1 MDHEN and CDR2 SYDVKM. CDR3 DNA: TGTGCCAGCGGGGGACTCGTTAAAAACATTCAGTACTTC. Translating gives CASGGLVKNIQYF.

The rearrangement uses TRBV6-5 and TRBJ1-1; D is perhaps TRBD1 (5 bases). The V gene's germline CDR1 is MNHEY and CDR2 SVGAGI. The germline V and J ends were trimmed by 7 bases and 4 bases, with 16 bases remaining between them. This CDR3 has 14 amino acids. The CDR3 reads CASTRGRGGTEAFF. The CDR3 nucleotides read TGTGCCAGCACCCGGGGTCGCGGGGGCACTGAAGCTTTCTTT.

The CDR3 nucleotides read TGTGCCAGCAGCCATCCCGTTGGGACGGCCAACTATGGCTACACCTTC. It codes for CASSHPVGTANYGYTF. The chain is built from TRBV4-2 and TRBJ1-2; D is perhaps TRBD1 (5 bases). The CDR3 sequence is 16 residues long. Germline lookup yields CDR1 LGHNA and CDR2 YNFKEQ. V shed 3 bases and J shed 2 bases, with 16 bases lying between them.

The rearrangement joins TRBV7-2 to TRBJ1-1; 8 bases are shared with TRBD1. CDR3 length equals 14 residues. Germline lookup yields CDR1 SGHTA and CDR2 FQGNSA. V was pared by 5 bases and J by 4 bases, with 6 bases of the junction left unmatched. The CDR3 region is CASSGQGFITEAFF. The CDR3 coding sequence is TGTGCCAGCAGCGGACAGGGATTCATCACTGAAGCTTTCTTT.

This clone came up a few times. The chain uses TRBV10-3 and TRBJ2-7; 9 bases align to TRBD1. Germline V gene sequence: CDR1 ENHRY, CDR2 SYGVKD. V shed 8 bases, J shed 0 bases, and the junction held 14 bases outside the gene matches. This CDR3 spans 17 amino acids. CDR3 loop: CAILEALGQGSSYEQYF. The CDR3 nucleotides are TGTGCCATCCTAGAGGCCCTAGGACAGGGGAGCTCCTACGAGCAGTACTTC.

This clone was picked up a small number of times. V is TRBV30 and J is TRBJ2-2; D not resolved. The CDR3 length is 13 residues. Trimming removed 4 bases at V and 6 bases at J, with 12 bases between. The germline V gene encodes CDR1 GTSNPN and CDR2 SVGIG (reference sequence). DNA of the CDR3: TGTGCCTGGAAACCCTACCCCCCCGGGGAGCTGTTTTTT. The encoded protein is CAWKPYPPGELFF.

The genes are TRBV10-3 and TRBJ1-1; a possible D gene is TRBD1 (6 bases). CDR1 ENHRY and CDR2 SYGVKD come from the germline V gene. V shed 3 bases and J shed 0 bases, with 11 bases lying between them. The CDR3 totals 15 residues. In DNA, the CDR3 is TGTGCCATCAGTGAAAGGGGGGCCTTGAACACTGAAGCTTTCTTT. Its protein product is CAISERGALNTEAFF.

V gene TRBV7-3 combines with J gene TRBJ2-3, with 7 bases matching TRBD1. This CDR3 comprises 14 residues. V lost 3 bases to trimming and J lost 5 bases; unmatched junction nucleotides: 5. Per germline, CDR1 SGHTA and CDR2 FQGTGA. CDR3 sequence (DNA): TGTGCCAGCAGCTTTCCGGGACAGAGAGATACGCAGTATTTT. It codes for CASSFPGQRDTQYF.

The chain uses TRBV7-2 and TRBJ2-4; D gene unclear. Looked up from germline, CDR1 is SGHTA and CDR2 is FQGNSA. The CDR3 is 12 amino acids. Trimming took off 0 bases at V and 8 bases at J, with 5 bases between the two ends. The CDR3 DNA follows: TGTGCCAGCAGCTTAGCAAGTTACATTCAGTACTTC. Encoded protein: CASSLASYIQYF.

V usage is TRBV27 and J usage is TRBJ2-7, with 7 positions matching TRBD1. Germline trimming cut 8 bases from V and 3 bases from J; bases unmatched to any gene: 19. This CDR3 has 17 residues. CDR1 and CDR2 (germline): MNHEY, SMNVEV (reference sequence). In DNA, the CDR3 is TGTGCCAGCGCAAGGACAGGCTTTTTACAACCCCGCTACGAGCAGTACTTC. As protein: CASARTGFLQPRYEQYF.

This clone came up a few times. V usage is TRBV9 and J usage is TRBJ2-3, with D possibly being TRBD1 or TRBD2 (5 bases each). The germline V gene encodes CDR1 SGDLS and CDR2 YYNGEE. V gave up 3 bases and J gave up 10 bases, with 21 bases separating them. The CDR3 runs to 15 residues. CDR3 sequence reads: CASSAGLASPGAQYF. DNA of the CDR3: TGTGCCAGCAGCGCAGGGCTAGCCTCGCCCGGGGCGCAGTATTTT.

The genes are TRBV6-6 and TRBJ1-2; D is unclear. This CDR3 is 14 amino acids long. Germline V gene lookup returns CDR1 MNHNY and CDR2 SVGAGI (reference sequence). V dropped 7 bases and J dropped 3 bases, with 15 bases sitting between them. CDR3 residues: CASNPRAYHYGYTF. CDR3 nucleotides: TGTGCCAGCAACCCGCGAGCCTACCACTATGGCTACACCTTC.